The TCR beta chain under discussion was sequenced for a study of CD8 T cells in Susac syndrome. Study outcomes and limitations: As the study acknowledged, the number of individuals who were part of its TCR sequencing and HLA analysis was relatively small.

As to this clonotype: Its antigen is unidentified.

Reverse transcription used about 0.45 to 1 ug RNA and random hexamers. With immunoSEQ multiplex PCR, TCR beta CDR3 was amplified across 54 Vbeta and 13 Jbeta. TCRdb passed the immunoSEQ multiplex PCR reads through MiXCR, listing each CDR3 protein once. Counted here are fewer than 350,000 distinct CDR3 sequences, over 75% occurring once; the ten biggest clones make up around 0.2%. The study sequenced TCR beta in blood CD8+ and CD4+ T cells. Negative isolation yielded CD4+ and CD8+ T cells, and FACS enriched TEMRA cells. There are 16 residues in the CDR3. V was cut by 0 bases and J by 6 bases, with 21 bases left in between. Looked up from germline, CDR1 is GTSNPN and CDR2 is SVGIG (reference sequence).

The sequence came from a human donor with multiple sclerosis. The specimen was CD8+ T cells from PBMCs. The chain is built from TRBV30 and TRBJ2-7, with TRBD1 as a possible D gene (6 bases). CDR3: CAWSVRGGARWGEQYF. CDR3 nucleotides: TGTGCCTGGAGTGTACGAGGGGGTGCTAGATGGGGCGAGCAGTACTTC.